The present entry profiles one TCR beta chain with its context. This clone has more than one count but fewer than ten. Its antigen is not yet known. No quality values exist for individual bases; no much larger clone is one base distant. These data are taken from a study of beta chain features in type 1 diabetes (dated by TCRdb to the late 2010s). Describing the broader study: Mean age, gender distribution, total cell number and subset yield were not different between patients and healthy donors. A total of 90 million to 120 million sorted cells were examined across all samples, and a strong correlation was observed between cell number per subset and RNA yield. In the study, TCRB repertoires of sorted circulating CD4+ T cell subsets from recently diagnosed type 1 diabetes patients were compared with those of matched healthy donors. Naive and central memory subsets were obtained from all 30 or so donors, but regulatory and stem cell-like memory subsets were isolated from only 8 patients and roughly eight healthy donors.

Each donor gave one peripheral blood draw, approximately 110 mL on average, collected into heparinised tubes. A BD FACSAria II was used to sort naive, central memory, regulatory and stem cell-like memory CD4+ T cells with a panel that included CD45RO, CCR7, CD25, CD127, CD95 and CD27. A purity above 95% was achieved for all sorted populations. PBMCs were separated immediately by Lymphoprep density gradient centrifugation and were stained directly, without being cultured. So that batch effects would be minimized, each experiment stained and sorted samples in pairs, pairing one healthy donor with one patient. Trimming leaves V shorter by 6 bases and J shorter by 8 bases, with the junction holding 9 bases beyond the gene matches. CDR1 and CDR2 (LNHNV, YYDKDF) derive from the germline V gene (reference sequence). The CDR3 sequence holds 15 residues, the cysteine and phenylalanine included. Only the CDR3 DNA is retained, 45 bases long and in frame from the first base.

The High Capacity cDNA Reverse Transcription Kit was used to reverse transcribe all of the isolated RNA, meaning that expressed TCRB transcripts were what got sequenced. Deep immunoSEQ sequencing was performed on naive, central memory and regulatory T cell samples, with an average of roughly 3.6 million total reads per sample. After sorted cells were lysed in RLT buffer, RNA was extracted with DNase-treated RNeasy Micro or Mini kits, with the choice depending on cell number. To prevent cross-contamination, each cell subset was processed individually, whereas patient and healthy donor samples were processed jointly. TCRB sequences were amplified from cDNA with the immunoSEQ multiplex PCR, producing 87-bp fragments spanning the CDR3 region. The amplicons were sequenced using the Illumina HiSeq platform. For the original study's pipeline: PCR bias was corrected computationally using synthetic template baselines, and reads within Hamming distance 2 were collapsed, with unmergeable singletons discarded. Reads were aligned to IMGT to assign V, D and J genes, CDR3 length, and insertions or deletions at six rearrangement sites. Within each subset, clonotype counts were normalized to sorted cell number, after which true diversity and Gini coefficients were computed with the tcR R package. Repertoire sharing was quantified using the overlap coefficient calculated on TCRB nucleotide sequences. As a proxy for the pre-selection repertoire, out-of-frame TCRB sequences from naive cells were analyzed. The table comes from immuneACCESS by way of TCRdb, which keeps in-frame sequences with V and J called. Part of the clones is missing from these tables; in studies checked, under half for an unresolved V gene and the rest for unknown reasons. V, J and clone size were drawn from that table, and D and trimming were deduced from the DNA. The sample table holds 900,000 or so clones, of which roughly 15% were seen once. The ten largest clones add up to 0.02% to 0.025% of the sample.

Beyond this particular receptor, the publication reports: Shorter templates might have been favored by PCR, but patient and control samples were amplified and corrected together, so both groups would have been affected equally by any skew. A moderate but significant shortening of TCRB CDR3 length was observed in type 1 diabetes patients in all four CD4+ subsets. At VDJ recombination sites, patients with type 1 diabetes made fewer insertions and deleted more nucleotides, a pattern implying thymic rearrangement abnormalities. Because small numbers of individuals were included in the HLA sub-analyses, any influence of HLA type on TCRB rearrangement was left unresolved. Because cDNA was sequenced instead of genomic DNA, activated cells with high expression could be over-represented, although the groups did not differ in activation or CD3 levels. Naive, central memory and regulatory TCRB repertoires appeared more similar among patients than among healthy donors.

The material sequenced was naive CD4+ T cells from blood. The label giving this sample's cell subset or site can be read as: true naive CD4+ T cells. The sequence was obtained from a woman aged 18 to 35 in good health. Rearrangement joined TRBV15 to TRBJ2-1; a stretch of 11 junction bases matches TRBD2. The DNA sequence is TGTGCCACCAGGGCTAGCGGGAGGTCTATGGATGAGCAGTTCTTC. Its protein is CATRASGRSMDEQFF.